The entry below describes one T cell receptor beta chain. Its antigen remains unknown. TCRdb used MiXCR to reprocess the RT-PCR reads, holding one entry per CDR3 protein. The data show approximately 500,000 distinct CDR3 sequences, approximately 15% seen once. Germline CDR1 SGHRS, CDR2 YFSETQ. V lost 0 bases and J 3 bases, leaving 13 bases between the germline ends. CDR3 length equals 15 residues. The sample originates from a study of response to subunit inactivated influenza vaccine. Study outcomes and limitations: Each seasonal influenza vaccination, the authors suggested, recruits few new T cells.

The sample consisted of PBMCs from blood, taken roughly 13 days after vaccination. The receptor comes from a man aged 50-59 years who received an inactivated influenza vaccine. The chain recombines TRBV5-1 with TRBJ2-7, with D perhaps matching TRBD2 (5 bases). In nucleotides, the CDR3 is TGCGCCAGCAGCTTGGTGCGGGCGATGGGCTACGAGCAGTACTTC. This translates into CASSLVRAMGYEQYF.